This T cell receptor beta chain was profiled in a study of read filtering for tumor transcriptome and immune sequencing. Background on the study: The cohort had about 16 men and over twelve women aged about 47 to 80, mean roughly 71 years.

This library used around 400 ng RNA and molecular barcoded adaptors spanning alpha/delta and beta/gamma chains. One entry per CDR3 protein results from TCRdb running MiXCR on the reads. The sample lists some 130,000 distinct CDR3 sequences; 10% to 15% were seen once. This clonotype was found many times. CDR3 length equals 15 residues. The V gene end was trimmed by 3 bases and the J gene end by 2 bases; junction bases not matched to a gene: 6. The TCR was taken from a donor aged 40 or older with multiple myeloma. Sequenced sample: a population of CD138-negative cells sorted from bone marrow. The genes are TRBV23-1 and TRBJ2-5; the match to TRBD2 covers 7 bases. TRBV23-1 carries the ORF label, with uncertain function. The CDR3 sequence: CASSQTWGGQETQYF. The CDR3, as DNA: TGCGCCAGCAGTCAGACCTGGGGAGGGCAAGAGACCCAGTACTTC.